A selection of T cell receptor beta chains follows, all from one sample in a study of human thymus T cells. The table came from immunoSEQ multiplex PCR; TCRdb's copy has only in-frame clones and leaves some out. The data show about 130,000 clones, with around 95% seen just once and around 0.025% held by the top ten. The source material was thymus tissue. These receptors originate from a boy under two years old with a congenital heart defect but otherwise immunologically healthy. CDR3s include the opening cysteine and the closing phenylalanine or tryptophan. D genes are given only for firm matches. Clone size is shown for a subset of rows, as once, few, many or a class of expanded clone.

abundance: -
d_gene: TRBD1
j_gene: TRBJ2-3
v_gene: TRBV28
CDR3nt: TGTGCCAGCACTCCCCGACAGGGGACAGGGGGTATCACAGATACGCAGTATTTT
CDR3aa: CASTPRQGTGGITDTQYF

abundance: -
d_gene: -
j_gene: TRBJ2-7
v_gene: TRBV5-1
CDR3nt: TGCGCCAGCAGCCCCGGGTGGTACGAGCAGTACTTC
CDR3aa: CASSPGWYEQYF

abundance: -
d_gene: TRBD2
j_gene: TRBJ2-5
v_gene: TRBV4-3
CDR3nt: TGCGCCAGCAGCCAAGCACGCGGGGGGGAACAAGAGACCCAGTACTTC
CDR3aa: CASSQARGGEQETQYF

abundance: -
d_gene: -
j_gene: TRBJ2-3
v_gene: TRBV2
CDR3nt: TGTGCCAGCATTGGGGGGCCGGGCACAGATACGCAGTATTTT
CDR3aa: CASIGGPGTDTQYF

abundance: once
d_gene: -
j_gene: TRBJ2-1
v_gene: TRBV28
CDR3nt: TGTGCCAGCAGTTTTTCCGGGATCCGTCCGCACGACAATGAGCAGTTCTTC
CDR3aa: CASSFSGIRPHDNEQFF

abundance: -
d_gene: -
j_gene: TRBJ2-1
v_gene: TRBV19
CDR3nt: TGTGCCAGTAGTGTGACTAGGGGAGACTACAATGAGCAGTTCTTC
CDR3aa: CASSVTRGDYNEQFF

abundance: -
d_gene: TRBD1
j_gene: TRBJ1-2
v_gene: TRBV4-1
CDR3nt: TGCGCCAGCAGCCAAGATGGGGACAGGGTGGACTATGGCTACACCTTC
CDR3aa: CASSQDGDRVDYGYTF

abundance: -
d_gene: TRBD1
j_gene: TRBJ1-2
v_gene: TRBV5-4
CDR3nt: TGTGCCAGCAGCCGGGACAGGGGTAAGGGGGGCTACACCTTC
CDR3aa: CASSRDRGKGGYTF

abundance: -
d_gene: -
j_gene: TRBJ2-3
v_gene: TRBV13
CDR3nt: TGTGCCAGCAGCTTAGGTGCTCCCAACATGCCGATATCCACAGATACGCAGTATTTT
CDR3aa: CASSLGAPNMPISTDTQYF

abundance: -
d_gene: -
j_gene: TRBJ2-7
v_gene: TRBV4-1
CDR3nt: TGCGCCAGCAGCCAAGGCTTTTTGATCCACAGCTACGAGCAGTACTTC
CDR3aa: CASSQGFLIHSYEQYF

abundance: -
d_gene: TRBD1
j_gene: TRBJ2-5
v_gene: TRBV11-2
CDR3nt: TGTGCCAGCAGCTCCAACAGGGGGCTGGTGCCCCAGTACTTC
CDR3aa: CASSSNRGLVPQYF

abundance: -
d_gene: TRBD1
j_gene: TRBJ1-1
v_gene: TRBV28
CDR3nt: TGTGCCAGCAGTTTCATAGGTGACAGGGGGACTGAAGCTTTCTTT
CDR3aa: CASSFIGDRGTEAFF

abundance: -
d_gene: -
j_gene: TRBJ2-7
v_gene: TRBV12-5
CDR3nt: TGTGCTAGTGGTTTGGTGACAGGCCCTTCCTACGAGCAGTACTTC
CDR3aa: CASGLVTGPSYEQYF

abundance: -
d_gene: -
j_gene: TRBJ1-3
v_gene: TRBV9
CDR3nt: TGTGCCAGCAGTATTTCCGGAAGGGGACACTCTGGAAACACCATATATTTT
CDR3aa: CASSISGRGHSGNTIYF

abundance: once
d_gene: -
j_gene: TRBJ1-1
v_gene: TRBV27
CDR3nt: TGTGCCAGGCCATCACAGGGAGAAGCTTTCTTT
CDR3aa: CARPSQGEAFF

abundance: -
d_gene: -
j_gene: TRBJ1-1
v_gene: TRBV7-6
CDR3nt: TGTGCCAGCAGCTTACCCCGGACAGTTACGAACACTGAAGCTTTCTTT
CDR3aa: CASSLPRTVTNTEAFF

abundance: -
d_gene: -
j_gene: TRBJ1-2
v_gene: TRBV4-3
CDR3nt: TGCGCCAGCAGCCAAGATAGGACTGCCCAGCTTAACTATGGCTACACCTTC
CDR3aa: CASSQDRTAQLNYGYTF

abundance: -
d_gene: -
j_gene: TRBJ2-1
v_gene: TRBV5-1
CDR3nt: TGCGCCAGCAGCCCCGGGACTGAGGACAATGAGCAGTTCTTC
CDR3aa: CASSPGTEDNEQFF

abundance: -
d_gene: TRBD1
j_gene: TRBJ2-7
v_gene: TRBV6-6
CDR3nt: TGTGCCAGCAGTTACGACAGGGTGTACGAGCAGTACTTC
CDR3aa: CASSYDRVYEQYF

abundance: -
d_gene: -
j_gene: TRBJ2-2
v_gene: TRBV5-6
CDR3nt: TGTGCCAGCAGCTTGGTCTCGCGCCCCCCAAGCGGGGAGCTGTTTTTT
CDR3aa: CASSLVSRPPSGELFF

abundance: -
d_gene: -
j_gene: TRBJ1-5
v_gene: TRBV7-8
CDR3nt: TGTGCCAGCAGCTCGCTAGGTGGGGGGGCGCCTCAGCCCCAGCATTTT
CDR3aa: CASSSLGGGAPQPQHF

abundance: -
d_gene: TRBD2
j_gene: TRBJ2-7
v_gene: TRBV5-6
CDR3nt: TGTGCGAGCTGCGGCGGGGGGGCGCCGTACGAGCAGTACTTC
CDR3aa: CASCGGGAPYEQYF

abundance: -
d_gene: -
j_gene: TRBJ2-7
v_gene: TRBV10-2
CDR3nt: TGCGCCAGCAGTGACCCCTACGAGCAGTACTTC
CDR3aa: CASSDPYEQYF

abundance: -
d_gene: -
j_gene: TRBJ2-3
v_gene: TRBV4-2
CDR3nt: TGTGCCAGCAGCCACCTCTACAGGGTACCCACAGATACGCAGTATTTT
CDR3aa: CASSHLYRVPTDTQYF

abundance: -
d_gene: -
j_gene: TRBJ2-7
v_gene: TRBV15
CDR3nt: TGTGCCACCAGCAGAGATTTTAGGCAATACGAGCAGTACTTC
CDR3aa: CATSRDFRQYEQYF

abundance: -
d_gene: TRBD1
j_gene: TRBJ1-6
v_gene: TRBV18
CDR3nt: TGTGCCAGCTCCCAACACGGACAGGGGGAAGTGAATTCACCCCTCCACTTT
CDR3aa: CASSQHGQGEVNSPLHF

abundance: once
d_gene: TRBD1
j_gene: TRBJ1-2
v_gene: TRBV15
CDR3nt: TGTGCCACCAGCAGGGACCCGTGGACAGGGGGCGCGGACTACACCTTC
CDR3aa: CATSRDPWTGGADYTF

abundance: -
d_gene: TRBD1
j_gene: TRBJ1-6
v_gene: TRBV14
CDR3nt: TGTGCCAGCAGCCAAGTAGGGACAGGTCCATTCCCCCTCCACTTT
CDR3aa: CASSQVGTGPFPLHF

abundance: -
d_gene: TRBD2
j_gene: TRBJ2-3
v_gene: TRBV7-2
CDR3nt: TGTGCCAGCAGCTTTGAAGCGGGGGGTAGCACAGATACGCAGTATTTT
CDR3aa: CASSFEAGGSTDTQYF

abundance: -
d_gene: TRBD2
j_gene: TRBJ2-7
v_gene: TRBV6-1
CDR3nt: TGTGCCAGCAGCGTGTTCCCTAGCGGGTACGAGCAGTACTTC
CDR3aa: CASSVFPSGYEQYF

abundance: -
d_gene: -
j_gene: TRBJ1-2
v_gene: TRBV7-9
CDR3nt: TGTGCCAGCAGCCAGAGGGGGTTCGGCTACACCTTC
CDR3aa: CASSQRGFGYTF

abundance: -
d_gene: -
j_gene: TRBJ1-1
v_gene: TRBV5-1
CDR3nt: TGCGCCAGCAGCTCTCGCCCCTACTTGGGCACTGAAGCTTTCTTT
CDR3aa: CASSSRPYLGTEAFF

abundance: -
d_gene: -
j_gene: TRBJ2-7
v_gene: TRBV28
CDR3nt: TGTGCCAGCAGTTCAGGGACCGAGCAGTACTTC
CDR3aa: CASSSGTEQYF

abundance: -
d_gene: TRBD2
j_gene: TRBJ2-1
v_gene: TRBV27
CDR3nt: TGTGCCAGCAGTTTCGGGGGGGCCTACAATGAGCAGTTCTTC
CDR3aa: CASSFGGAYNEQFF

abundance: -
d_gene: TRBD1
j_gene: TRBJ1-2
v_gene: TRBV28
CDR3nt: TGTGCCAGCCTTTTGCAGCCAGGGGGCGCGCGCTACACCTTC
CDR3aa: CASLLQPGGARYTF

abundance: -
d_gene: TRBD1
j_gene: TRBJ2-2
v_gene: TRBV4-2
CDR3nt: TGTGCCAGCAGCCAGCATACAGGGGCGAACACCGGGGAGCTGTTTTTT
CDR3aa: CASSQHTGANTGELFF

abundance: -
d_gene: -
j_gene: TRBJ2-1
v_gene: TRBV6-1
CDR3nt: TGTGCCAGCAGTGAACAAAGGCAGTTCTTC
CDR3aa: CASSEQRQFF

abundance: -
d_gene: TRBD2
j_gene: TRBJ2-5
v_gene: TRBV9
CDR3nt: TGTGCCAGCAGCGCCCAGCGGGGGCAAGAGACCCAGTACTTC
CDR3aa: CASSAQRGQETQYF

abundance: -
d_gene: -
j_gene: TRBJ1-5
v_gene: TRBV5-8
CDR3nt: TGTGCCAGCAGCTTGAAGGTAACAGGGTCCCTTTCGGATCAGCCCCAGCATTTT
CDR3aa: CASSLKVTGSLSDQPQHF

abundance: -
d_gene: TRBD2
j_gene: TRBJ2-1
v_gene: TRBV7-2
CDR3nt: TGTGCCAGCACTCAGGCGGGCAGCGGGGGGTCGCACAATGAGCAGTTCTTC
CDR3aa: CASTQAGSGGSHNEQFF

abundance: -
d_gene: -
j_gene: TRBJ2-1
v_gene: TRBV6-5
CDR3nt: TGTGCCAGCAGTTCCCTCAGGGCCCCCTCCTACAATGAGCAGTTCTTC
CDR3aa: CASSSLRAPSYNEQFF

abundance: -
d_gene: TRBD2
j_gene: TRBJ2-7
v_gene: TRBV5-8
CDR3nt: TGTGCCAGCAGCATGGGGAGGGGCTCCTACGAGCAGTACTTC
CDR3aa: CASSMGRGSYEQYF

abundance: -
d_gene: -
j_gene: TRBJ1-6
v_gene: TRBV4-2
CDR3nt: TGTGCCAGCAGCCAAGACCCGCGGAGGAATTCACCCCTCCACTTT
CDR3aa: CASSQDPRRNSPLHF

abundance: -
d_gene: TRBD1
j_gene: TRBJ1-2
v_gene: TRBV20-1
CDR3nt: TGCAGTGCTAGGGACAGGGCTGGCTACACCTTC
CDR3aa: CSARDRAGYTF

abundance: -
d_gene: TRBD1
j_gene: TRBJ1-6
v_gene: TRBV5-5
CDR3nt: TGTGCCAGCAGCCCCCGGGACAGCGGAAATTCACCCCTCCACTTT
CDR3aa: CASSPRDSGNSPLHF

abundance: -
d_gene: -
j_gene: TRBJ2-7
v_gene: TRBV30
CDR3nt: TGTGCCTGGAGTATCTCAGGGGCTATCCTAAGCTACGAGCAGTACTTC
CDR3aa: CAWSISGAILSYEQYF

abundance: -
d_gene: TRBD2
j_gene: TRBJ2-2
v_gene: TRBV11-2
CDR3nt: TGTGCCAGCAGCTTAATCGGGGGGACTCTCACCGGGGAGCTGTTTTTT
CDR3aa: CASSLIGGTLTGELFF

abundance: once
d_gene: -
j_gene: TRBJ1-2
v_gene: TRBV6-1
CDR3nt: TGTGCCAGCAGTGAAGCGTCCGGCGGCCGCTTTGGCTACACCTTC
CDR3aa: CASSEASGGRFGYTF

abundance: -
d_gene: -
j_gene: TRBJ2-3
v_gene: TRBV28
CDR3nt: TGTGCCAGCACAGACAGCCCGAGGGGCACAGATACGCAGTATTTT
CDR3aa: CASTDSPRGTDTQYF